This passage covers 30 T cell receptor beta chains from one sample sequenced in a study of regulatory T cells in long-lasting Graves disease. The time point is: newly diagnosed GD, antithyroid drugs for less than 3 months. The TCR library was made from RNA that had been extracted from PBMCs in TRIzol. Building of the TCR beta libraries involved iRepertoire HTBI primers and Arm-PCR of CDR3 regions. Using its own MiXCR run on the multiplex PCR reads, TCRdb lists one record per CDR3 protein. There are roughly 260,000 distinct CDR3 sequences in the sample; around a sixth occur only once, and 14% lies in the top ten. This sample also appeared in a second study, on T cells in Graves' hyperthyroidism and ophthalmopathy.

This sample comprised peripheral blood mononuclear cells (PBMCs), obtained at new diagnosis, from a patient treated with antithyroid drugs. Receptor source: a woman in her 30s with Graves disease.

This clonotype was seen repeatedly, ten times or more. Sequence at one end of the junction differs from germline and may be a read error. The chain uses TRBV5-1 and TRBJ1-2, with TRBD1 identical over 7 bases. Per germline, CDR1 SGHRS and CDR2 YFSETQ. This CDR3 has 13 residues. The CDR3 DNA is TGTGCCAGCAGCTTCGGGACAGAGTATGGCTACACCTTC. The encoded protein is CASSFGTEYGYTF.

J is TRBJ1-2 and V is TRBV20-1; D unclear. Germline lookup yields CDR1 DFQATT and CDR2 SNEGSKA (reference sequence). V was cut by 3 bases and J by 1 base, with 9 bases left in between. The CDR3 has 13 amino acids. CDR3 DNA sequence: TGCAGTGCTAGCAATCGTAATAACTATGGCTACACCTTC. As protein: CSASNRNNYGYTF.

This clonotype came up many times. The gene calls are TRBV24-1 and TRBJ2-5; TRBD1 aligns across 8 bases. The CDR3 is 16 residues long. The germline gives CDR1 KGHDR, CDR2 SFDVKD. With 3 bases clipped from V and 5 bases from J, the junction kept 10 bases outside the gene matches. The CDR3 coding sequence is TGTGCCACCAGTGATGCTGGACAGGGAAGAGGGGAGACCCAGTACTTC. Its protein is CATSDAGQGRGETQYF.

This chain joins TRBV20-1 and TRBJ1-4; 8 nucleotides line up with TRBD1. CDR1 and CDR2 from the germline V gene are DFQATT and SNEGSKA (reference sequence). The CDR3 has 12 residues. V lost 6 bases and J lost 5; bases outside the gene matches: 2. The chain's CDR3 is CSAQGENEKLFF. In DNA form, the CDR3 reads TGCAGTGCACAGGGGGAAAATGAAAAACTGTTTTTT.

This chain links TRBV11-2 with TRBJ2-1; 12 bases fit TRBD1. The DNA end favors TRBJ2-7, so the J call may be wrong. CDR1 is SGHAT and CDR2 is FQNNGV in the germline V gene. CDR3 length: 15 amino acids. The CDR3: CASSLAGTGGVEQYF. CDR3 bases: TGTGCCAGCAGCTTAGCTGGGACAGGGGGCGTTGAGCAGTACTTC.

This clonotype was detected many times. The chain couples TRBV20-1 to TRBJ2-7, with 8 positions matching TRBD1. With 5 bases clipped from V and 2 bases from J, the junction kept 11 bases outside the gene matches. The CDR3 extends over 15 amino acids. CDR1 DFQATT and CDR2 SNEGSKA come from the germline V gene (reference sequence). DNA of the CDR3: TGCAGTGCTCATATCTTGGACAGGGTCCCCTACGAGCAGTACTTC. This translates into CSAHILDRVPYEQYF.

The sample holds many counts of this clonotype. CDR3 sequence (DNA): TGTGCCAGCAGTCTTAGCCTCGGGGACAGGCGGGCCCGGGGGTACCTCAATGAGCAGTTCTTC. This translates into CASSLSLGDRRARGYLNEQFF. This chain uses TRBV12-3 or TRBV12-4 with TRBJ2-1, with 8 bases lining up with TRBD1. Trimming took 5 bases from V and 6 from J; bases not matched to a gene: 27. This CDR3 has 21 residues.

This clonotype was observed many times. CDR3 region: CASRRGGAEAFF. The CDR3 DNA is TGTGCCAGCAGGAGGGGGGGGGCTGAAGCTTTCTTT. The rearrangement joins TRBV27 to TRBJ1-1, with D possibly matching TRBD1 (6 bases). The CDR3 contains 12 residues. The germline V gene encodes CDR1 MNHEY and CDR2 SMNVEV (reference sequence). V lost 6 bases and J lost 6, with 11 bases in between.

This clonotype was counted many times. The genes are TRBV10-1 and TRBJ2-2; D not resolved. Germline loops: CDR1 WNHNN, CDR2 SYGVQD (reference sequence). There are 16 residues in the CDR3. Trimming shortened V by 1 base and J by 4 bases, and 13 bases separated the two germline ends. CDR3 DNA: TGCGCCAGCAGTGAGTTTCGCCAGAGGAGCACCGGGGAGCTGTTTTTT. It codes for CASSEFRQRSTGELFF.

This clonotype came up many times. This chain connects TRBV5-6 to TRBJ1-6, with D possibly matching TRBD1 (5 bases). The CDR3 has 15 amino acids. V gave up 4 bases and J gave up 8 bases, with 16 bases separating them. Germline V gene sequence: CDR1 SGHDT, CDR2 YYEEEE. The CDR3 is CASSRPDSSDSPLHF. The CDR3, as DNA: TGTGCCAGCAGCCGTCCAGACAGCAGCGATTCACCCCTCCACTTT.

This clonotype was counted at least ten times. The chain has TRBV29-1 and TRBJ1-2; D is unclear. Between the trimmed V and J ends, which lost 0 bases and 4 bases, there was a span of 9 bases. The CDR3 extends over 13 amino acids. Germline-derived CDR1 and CDR2 are SQVTM and ANQGSEA. DNA for the CDR3: TGCAGCGTTGAAGAAGGACGGAGCTATGGCTACACCTTC. This encodes CSVEEGRSYGYTF.

This clonotype came up many times. The rearrangement uses TRBV5-6 and TRBJ1-2; 11 nucleotides line up with TRBD1. This CDR3 has 15 residues. Looked up from germline, CDR1 is SGHDT and CDR2 is YYEEEE. V trimming: 4 bases; J trimming: 6 bases; junction bases outside the gene matches: 8. CDR3 region: CASSPGPGQGDGYTF. The CDR3 bases are TGTGCCAGCAGCCCCGGACCGGGACAGGGGGATGGCTACACCTTC.

The V and J genes are TRBV2 and TRBJ2-5; D perhaps matches TRBD2 (6 bases). Trimming took 5 bases from V and 2 from J, leaving 21 bases between them. The CDR3 covers 17 residues. Germline CDR1 reads SNHLY; CDR2 reads FYNNEI. CDR3 in amino acids: CASSLPLNGRTQETQYF. The CDR3 region has the DNA TGTGCCAGCAGTTTACCCCTAAACGGGAGAACACAAGAGACCCAGTACTTC.

The chain uses TRBV30 and TRBJ1-3; 8 bases agree with TRBD1. The germline gives CDR1 GTSNPN, CDR2 SVGIG (reference sequence). The CDR3 has 15 residues. J lost 3 bases, V lost 1 base, and 5 bases had no gene match. The CDR3, as DNA: TGTGCCTGGAGTGGACAGGGGCAGGGTGGAAACACCATATATTTT. Its translation is CAWSGQGQGGNTIYF.

Here the CDR3 reads CAWSDRRDGGYTF. The CDR3 DNA reads TGTGCCTGGAGTGACAGAAGAGACGGTGGCTACACCTTC. This chain links TRBV30 with TRBJ1-2; D unclear. Trimming stripped 1 base from V and 7 bases from J, with 13 bases between. Looked up from germline, CDR1 is GTSNPN and CDR2 is SVGIG (reference sequence). The length of the CDR3 is 13 residues.

This clonotype was picked up a small number of times. The rearrangement joins TRBV14 to TRBJ2-1, with a possible D match to TRBD1 (5 bases). Germline V gene data show CDR1 as SGHDN and CDR2 as FVKESK. Trimming took off 3 bases at V and 8 bases at J, with 5 bases between the two ends. The CDR3 covers 11 residues. The CDR3 is CASSQGHEQFF. CDR3 coding DNA: TGTGCCAGCAGCCAGGGGCATGAGCAGTTCTTC. Filled out from reference TRBV14 and TRBJ2-1, the complete variable domain reads EAGVTQFPSHSVIEKGQTVTLRCDPISGHDNLYWYRRVMGKEIKFLLHFVKESKQDESGMPNNRFLAERTGGTYSTLKVQPAELEDSGVYFCASSQGHEQFFGPGTRLTVL.

This clonotype was seen repeatedly, ten times or more. At one of its ends the junction is not consistent with the germline gene, which may arise from a read error. The rearrangement links TRBV5-5 to TRBJ1-3, with 10 bases identical to TRBD1. The germline V gene encodes CDR1 SGHKS and CDR2 YYEKEE (reference sequence). The CDR3 runs 14 residues. CDR3 nucleotides: TGCGCCAGCAGCTCGGACAGGGGGGGAAACACCATATATTTT. This encodes CASSSDRGGNTIYF. Variable domain in full (rest from reference TRBV5-5 and TRBJ1-3): DAGVTQSPTHLIKTRGQQVTLRCSPISGHKSVSWYQQVLGQGPQFIFQYYEKEERGRGNFPDRFSARQFPNYSSELNVNALLLGDSALYLCASSSDRGGNTIYFGEGSWLTVV.

This clonotype has ten or more counts. This rearrangement joins TRBV11-2 to TRBJ2-3; D is unresolved. Trimming took off 0 bases at V and 5 bases at J, with 12 bases between the two ends. Germline CDR1 is SGHAT and CDR2 is FQNNGV. The CDR3 extends over 15 amino acids. For the CDR3, the DNA is TGTGCCAGCAGCTTAGATTTGGCAGCTGGAGATACGCAGTATTTT. Residues: CASSLDLAAGDTQYF.

The chain employs TRBV12-5 and TRBJ2-7, with D perhaps TRBD1 or TRBD2 (5 bases each). The germline V and J ends were trimmed by 5 bases and 8 bases, with 13 bases remaining between them. The length of the CDR3 is 12 residues. Germline CDR1 reads LGHNT; CDR2 reads FRNRAP. The CDR3 spells CASGRTPGQQYF. For the CDR3, the DNA is TGTGCTAGTGGTCGTACCCCGGGGCAGCAGTACTTC.

About this clonotype itself: This sequence is one base from a far larger clone and is likely a read error. The chain is built from TRBV7-2 and TRBJ2-1; weak D call: TRBD2 (5 bases). CDR1 and CDR2 (germline): SGHTA, FQGNSA. The CDR3 spans 13 residues. V lost 0 bases and J lost 10, with 10 bases in between. The CDR3 sequence is CASSLAGVGEQFF. In nucleotides, the CDR3 is TGTGCCAGCAGCTTAGCCGGGGTTGGCGAGCAGTTCTTC.

This clonotype was counted at least ten times. This chain uses TRBV6-1 with TRBJ1-2, with D hard to call. V lost 8 bases, J lost 6 bases, and 16 bases lay in between. CDR1 and CDR2 from the germline V gene are MNHNS and SASEGT. The CDR3 runs to 13 residues. The CDR3 sequence: CASRKALGDGYTF. The DNA of the CDR3 is TGTGCCAGCCGAAAAGCTTTGGGCGATGGCTACACCTTC.

This clonotype was seen repeatedly, ten times or more. V gene TRBV3-1 combines with J gene TRBJ1-4; 11 bases fit TRBD1. This CDR3 spans 15 amino acids. V shed 4 bases and J 7 bases; nucleotides not matched to a gene: 5. Germline CDR1 LGHDT, CDR2 YNNKEL (reference sequence). The CDR3 reads CASSRPGQGVEKLFF. CDR3 nucleotide sequence: TGTGCCAGCAGCCGACCGGGACAGGGGGTTGAAAAACTGTTTTTT.

This clonotype came up many times. The V call is TRBV6-1, the J call TRBJ2-5; D call uncertain. Trimming removed 5 bases at V and 5 bases at J, with 15 bases between. Germline values: CDR1 MNHNS, CDR2 SASEGT. The CDR3 loop spans 14 amino acids. The CDR3 DNA reads TGTGCCAGCAGTAATTGGATGATCTCGGAGACCCAGTACTTC. The encoded protein is CASSNWMISETQYF.

The chain recombines TRBV9 with TRBJ2-5; 12 positions agree with TRBD2. Germline CDR1 and CDR2: SGDLS and YYNGEE. The ends lost 4 bases at V and 8 bases at J; junction bases unmatched: 6. This CDR3 region has 14 residues. This CDR3 reads CASSLQGLAGTQYF. Written as DNA, the CDR3 is TGTGCCAGCAGCTTGCAGGGACTAGCGGGTACCCAGTACTTC.

At least ten counts were recorded for this clonotype. The chain couples TRBV15 to TRBJ1-1; weak D call: TRBD1 (5 bases). The CDR3 loop spans 12 amino acids. Germline CDR1 LNHNV, CDR2 YYDKDF (reference sequence). V lost 3 bases to trimming and J lost 3 bases, with 5 bases between them. The CDR3 bases are TGTGCCACCAGCAGGGGGGACACTGAAGCTTTCTTT. Translating it yields CATSRGDTEAFF.

Many counts were recorded for this clonotype. The chain combines TRBV20-1 with TRBJ1-3; D gene unclear. The CDR3 contains 11 residues. The V end lost 3 bases, the J end lost 3 bases, and 3 bases lay between the germline ends. CDR1 and CDR2 from the germline V gene are DFQATT and SNEGSKA (reference sequence). CDR3 amino acids: CSASDGNTIYF. The CDR3 nucleotides read TGCAGTGCTAGTGATGGAAACACCATATATTTT.

In this sample, this clonotype turned up many times. The chain uses TRBV11-2 and TRBJ2-1; D is possibly TRBD2 (5 bases). The germline V gene has CDR1 SGHAT and CDR2 FQNNGV. Trimming left V 3 bases short and J 3 bases short, with 15 bases between. This CDR3 has 16 amino acids. CDR3 amino acids: CASSFRVAGHYNEQFF. DNA of the CDR3: TGTGCCAGCAGCTTTAGGGTGGCGGGCCACTACAATGAGCAGTTCTTC. Full variable domain (rest looked up from reference TRBV11-2 and TRBJ2-1): EAGVAQSPRYKIIEKRQSVAFWCNPISGHATLYWYQQILGQGPKLLIQFQNNGVVDDSQLPKDRFSAERLKGVDSTLKIQPAKLEDSAVYLCASSFRVAGHYNEQFFGPGTRLTVL.

This clonotype was found many times. The chain is built from TRBV12-3 or TRBV12-4 and TRBJ1-4, with D possibly being TRBD1 (5 bases). V gave up 8 bases and J gave up 5 bases, with 21 bases separating them. This CDR3 region has 16 residues. The CDR3 reads CASRDGRTISNEKLFF. The DNA of the CDR3 is TGTGCCAGCCGGGACGGCAGGACGATTTCAAATGAAAAACTGTTTTTT.

V is TRBV7-9 and J is TRBJ1-6, with 7 bases identical to TRBD1. The V gene's germline CDR1 is SEHNR and CDR2 FQNEAQ (reference sequence). CDR3 length: 17 amino acids. The V and J ends lost 6 bases and 0 bases, in that order; junction bases with no gene match: 8. CDR3 in amino acids: CASSPWGDSSYNSPLHF. Here the CDR3 DNA reads TGTGCCAGCAGTCCGTGGGGGGACAGCTCCTATAATTCACCCCTCCACTTT.

The chain couples TRBV20-1 to TRBJ1-4; D is possibly TRBD1 (5 bases). This CDR3 is 14 amino acids long. V shed 6 bases and J shed 5 bases, with 16 bases lying between them. In germline, CDR1 is DFQATT, CDR2 SNEGSKA (reference sequence). CDR3 nucleotides: TGCAGTGCCAGGTCGATGGAGGGGAATGAAAAACTGTTTTTT. Amino acid sequence: CSARSMEGNEKLFF.